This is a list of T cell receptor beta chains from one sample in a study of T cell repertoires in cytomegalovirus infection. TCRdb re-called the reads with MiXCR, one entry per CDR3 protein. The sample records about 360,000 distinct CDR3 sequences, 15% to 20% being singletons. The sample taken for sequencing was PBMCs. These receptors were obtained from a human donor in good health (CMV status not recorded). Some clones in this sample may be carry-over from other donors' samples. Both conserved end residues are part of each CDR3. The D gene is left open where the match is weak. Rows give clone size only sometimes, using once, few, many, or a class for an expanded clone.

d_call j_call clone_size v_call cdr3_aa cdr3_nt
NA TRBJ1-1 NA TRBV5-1 CASSQTGTGTEAFF TGCGCCAGCAGCCAGACGGGAACGGGCACTGAAGCTTTCTTT
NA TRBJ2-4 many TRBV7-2 CASSVEGGGNIQYF TGTGCCAGCAGCGTTGAGGGGGGGGGAAACATTCAGTACTTC
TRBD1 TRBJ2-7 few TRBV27 CASSLSLTGGWYEQYF TGTGCCAGCAGTTTATCGTTGACAGGGGGGTGGTACGAGCAGTACTTC
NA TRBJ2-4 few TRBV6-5 CASSYTGGVAKNIQYF TGTGCCAGCAGTTATACGGGGGGCGTAGCCAAAAACATTCAGTACTTC
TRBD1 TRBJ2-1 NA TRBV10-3 CAITRQGNNEQFF TGTGCCATCACTCGACAGGGTAACAATGAGCAGTTCTTC
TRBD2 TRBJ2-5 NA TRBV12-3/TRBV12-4 CASSSSTSGGAEETQYF TGTGCCAGCAGTTCGTCGACTAGCGGGGGGGCCGAGGAGACCCAGTACTTC
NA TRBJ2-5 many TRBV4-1 CASSPGWRGLETQYF TGCGCCAGCAGCCCGGGTTGGAGGGGGCTTGAGACCCAGTACTTC
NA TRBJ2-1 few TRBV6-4 CASIGRVEQFF TGTGCCAGCATCGGGCGGGTTGAGCAGTTCTTC
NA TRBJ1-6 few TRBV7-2 CASSFWTGGSPLHF TGTGCCAGCAGCTTTTGGACGGGGGGATCACCCCTCCACTTT
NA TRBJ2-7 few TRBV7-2 CASSLVRGDTYEQYF TGTGCCAGCAGCTTAGTTAGGGGCGATACCTACGAGCAGTACTTC
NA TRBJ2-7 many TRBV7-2 CASKGGGPGYEQYF TGTGCCAGCAAGGGGGGAGGGCCAGGTTACGAGCAGTACTTC
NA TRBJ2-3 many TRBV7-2 CASSLALVFTDTQYF TGTGCCAGCAGCTTAGCGCTCGTCTTCACAGATACGCAGTATTTT
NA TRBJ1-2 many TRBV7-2 CASSLGEVYGYTF TGTGCCAGCAGCTTAGGAGAAGTCTATGGCTACACCTTC
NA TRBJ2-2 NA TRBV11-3 CASSRGTGELLF TGTGCCAGCAGCCGGGGAACCGGGGAGCTGCTTTTT
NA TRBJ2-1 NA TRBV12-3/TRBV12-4 CASRGQNYLEQFF TGTGCCAGCAGAGGGCAGAATTATCTTGAGCAGTTCTTC
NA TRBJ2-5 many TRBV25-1 CASSDPQDSEETQYF TGTGCCAGCAGTGATCCACAGGACTCGGAAGAGACCCAGTACTTC
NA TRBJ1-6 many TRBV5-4 CASSIQVRSINSPLHF TGTGCCAGCAGCATCCAGGTCAGATCCATCAATTCACCCCTCCACTTT
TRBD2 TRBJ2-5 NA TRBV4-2 CASSQQRGGQKTQYF TGTGCCAGCAGCCAACAGCGGGGGGGCCAGAAGACCCAGTACTTC
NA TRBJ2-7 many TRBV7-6 CASSDSDRIHEQYF TGTGCCAGCAGCGACAGCGACAGGATCCACGAGCAGTACTTC
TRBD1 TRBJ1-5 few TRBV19 CASSIRDRGLRNQPQHF TGTGCCAGTAGTATCCGGGACAGGGGGCTTAGGAATCAGCCCCAGCATTTT
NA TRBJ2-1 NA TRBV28 CASRTGLPNEQFF TGTGCCAGCAGGACGGGACTCCCCAATGAGCAGTTCTTC
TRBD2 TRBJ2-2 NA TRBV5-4 CAFAPGWSGSRELFF TGTGCCTTCGCTCCCGGTTGGAGCGGGAGCAGGGAGCTGTTTTTT
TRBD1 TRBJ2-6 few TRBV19 CASSPVTGPSGANVLTF TGTGCCAGTAGTCCGGTGACAGGGCCCTCTGGGGCCAACGTCCTGACTTTC
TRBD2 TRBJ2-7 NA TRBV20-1 CSAPAGDGAYEQYF TGCAGTGCACCAGCGGGAGACGGGGCCTACGAGCAGTACTTC
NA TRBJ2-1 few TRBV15 CATSRDRPGLDNEQFF TGTGCCACCAGCAGAGATCGTCCAGGGCTGGACAATGAGCAGTTCTTC
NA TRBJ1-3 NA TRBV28 CASSLAGGNGRNTIYF TGTGCCAGCAGTTTAGCCGGGGGCAATGGTCGAAACACCATATATTTT
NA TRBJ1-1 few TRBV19 CASSIESASSLAFF TGTGCCAGTAGTATAGAGTCGGCTTCATCTTTGGCTTTCTTT
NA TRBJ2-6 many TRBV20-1 CSARDAEANVLTF TGCAGTGCTAGAGACGCCGAGGCCAACGTCCTGACTTTC
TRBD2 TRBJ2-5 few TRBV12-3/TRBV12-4 CASSNLMAGGPFQETQYF TGTGCCAGCAGCAATCTCATGGCGGGGGGGCCCTTCCAAGAGACCCAGTACTTC
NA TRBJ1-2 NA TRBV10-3 CAIKGDGDYGYTF TGTGCCATCAAAGGGGACGGGGACTATGGCTACACCTTC
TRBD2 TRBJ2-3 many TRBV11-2 CASSLDLPAGILDTQYF TGTGCCAGCAGCTTAGATCTTCCAGCGGGGATCCTGGATACGCAGTATTTT
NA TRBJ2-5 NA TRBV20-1 CSASDLRGGTQYF TGCAGTGCTTCGGACCTTAGAGGAGGGACCCAGTACTTC
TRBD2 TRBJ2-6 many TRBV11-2 CASSGWGRQREGLLWGANVLTF TGTGCCAGCAGCGGATGGGGGAGACAGCGGGAGGGCCTTCTCTGGGGGGCCAACGTCCTGACTTTC
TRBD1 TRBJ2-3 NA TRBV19 CATNKGGSDTQYF TGTGCCACCAACAAAGGGGGCTCAGATACGCAGTATTTT
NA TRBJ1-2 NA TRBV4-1 CASSQDGTLNYGYTF TGCGCCAGCAGCCAAGACGGAACCCTTAACTATGGCTACACCTTC
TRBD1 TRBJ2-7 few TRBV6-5 CASSYRTGFHEQYF TGTGCCAGCAGTTACCGGACAGGGTTCCACGAGCAGTACTTC
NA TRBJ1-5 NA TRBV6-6 CASSYGTQPQHF TGTGCCAGCAGTTACGGCACTCAGCCCCAGCATTTT
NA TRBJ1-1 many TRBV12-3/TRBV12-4 CASATGSPEAFF TGTGCCAGCGCAACAGGCTCTCCTGAAGCTTTCTTT
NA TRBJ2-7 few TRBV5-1 CASSPRQGTPPYEQYF TGCGCCAGCAGTCCCAGGCAGGGGACACCCCCCTACGAGCAGTACTTC
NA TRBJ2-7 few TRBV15 CATSRDANYEQYF TGTGCCACCAGCCGGGACGCTAACTACGAGCAGTACTTC
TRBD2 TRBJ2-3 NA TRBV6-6 CASKETSGGGGADTQYF TGTGCCAGCAAGGAGACTAGCGGGGGGGGGGGCGCAGATACGCAGTATTTT
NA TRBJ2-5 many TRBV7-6 CASSRQGGRETQYF TGTGCCAGCAGCCGACAGGGAGGGAGAGAGACCCAGTACTTC
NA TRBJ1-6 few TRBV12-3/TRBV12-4 CASSSSNLRGNSPLHF TGTGCCAGCAGTTCATCTAATCTCCGCGGGAATTCACCCCTCCACTTT
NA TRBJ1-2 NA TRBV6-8 CASSYSGDYGYTF TGTGCCAGCAGTTACTCGGGGGACTATGGCTACACCTTC
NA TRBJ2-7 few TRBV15 CATSRDQGPYEQYF TGTGCCACCAGCAGAGATCAGGGTCCCTACGAGCAGTACTTC
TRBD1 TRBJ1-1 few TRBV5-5 CASSLLVGQVSMNTEAFF TGTGCCAGCAGCTTGTTAGTCGGACAGGTCAGCATGAACACTGAAGCTTTCTTT
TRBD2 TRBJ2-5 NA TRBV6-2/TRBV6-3 CASSPRLAGGYQETQYF TGTGCCAGCAGTCCACGACTAGCGGGAGGTTACCAAGAGACCCAGTACTTC
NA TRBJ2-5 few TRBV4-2 CASSQQATRYLQETQYF TGTGCCAGCAGTCAACAGGCGACGCGGTATCTACAAGAGACCCAGTACTTC
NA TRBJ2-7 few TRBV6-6 CASGDGVEQYF TGTGCCAGCGGTGACGGGGTCGAGCAGTACTTC
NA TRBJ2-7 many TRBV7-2 CASSQRGGTGVNF TGTGCCAGCAGCCAGCGGGGGGGGACAGGGGTAAACTTC
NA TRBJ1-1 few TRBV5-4 CASSPGDMNTEAFF TGTGCCAGCAGCCCCGGGGACATGAACACTGAAGCTTTCTTT
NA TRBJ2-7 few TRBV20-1 CSARDLGRKTHYEQYF TGCAGTGCTAGAGATCTGGGCAGAAAGACCCACTACGAGCAGTACTTC
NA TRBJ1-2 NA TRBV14 CASSQDHVFQRRRDGYTF TGTGCCAGCAGCCAAGATCACGTGTTCCAGCGTCGTAGGGATGGCTACACCTTC
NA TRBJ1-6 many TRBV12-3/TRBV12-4 CASSVGQGGNSPLHF TGTGCCAGCAGTGTGGGGCAGGGAGGAAATTCACCCCTCCACTTT
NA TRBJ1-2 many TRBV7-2 CASSLGVGTNYGYTF TGTGCCAGCAGCTTGGGGGTGGGGACTAACTATGGCTACACCTTC